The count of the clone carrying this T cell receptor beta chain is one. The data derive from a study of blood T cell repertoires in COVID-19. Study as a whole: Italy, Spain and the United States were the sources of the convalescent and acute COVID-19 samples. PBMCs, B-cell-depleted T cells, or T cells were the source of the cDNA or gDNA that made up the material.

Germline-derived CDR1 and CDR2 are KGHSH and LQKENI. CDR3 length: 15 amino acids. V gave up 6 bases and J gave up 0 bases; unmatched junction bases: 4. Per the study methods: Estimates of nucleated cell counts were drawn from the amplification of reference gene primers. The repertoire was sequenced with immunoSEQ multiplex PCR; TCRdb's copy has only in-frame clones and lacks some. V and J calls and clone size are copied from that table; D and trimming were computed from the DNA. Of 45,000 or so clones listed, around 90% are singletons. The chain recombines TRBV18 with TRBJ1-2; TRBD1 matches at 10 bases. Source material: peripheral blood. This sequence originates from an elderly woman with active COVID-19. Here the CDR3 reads CASSPGQGANYGYTF. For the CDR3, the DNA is TGTGCCAGCTCCCCCGGACAGGGGGCTAACTATGGCTACACCTTC.